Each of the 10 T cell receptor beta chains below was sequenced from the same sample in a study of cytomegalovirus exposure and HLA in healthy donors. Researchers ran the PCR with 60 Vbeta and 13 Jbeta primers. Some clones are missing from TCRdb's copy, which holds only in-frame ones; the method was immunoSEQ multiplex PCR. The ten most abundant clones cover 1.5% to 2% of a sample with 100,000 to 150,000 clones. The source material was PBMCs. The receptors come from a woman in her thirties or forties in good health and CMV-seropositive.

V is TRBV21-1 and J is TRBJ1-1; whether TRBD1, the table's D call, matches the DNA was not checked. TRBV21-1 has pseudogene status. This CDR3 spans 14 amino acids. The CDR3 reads CASPQGPANTEAFF. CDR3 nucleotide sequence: TGTGCCAGCCCACAGGGACCGGCGAACACTGAAGCTTTCTTT.

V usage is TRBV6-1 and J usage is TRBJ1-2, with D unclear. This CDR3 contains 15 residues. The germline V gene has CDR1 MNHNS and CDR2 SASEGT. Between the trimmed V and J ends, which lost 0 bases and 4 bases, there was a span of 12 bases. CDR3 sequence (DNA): TGTGCCAGCAGTGAAGCAGCCACTCCACCCTATGGCTACACCTTC. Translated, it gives CASSEAATPPYGYTF.

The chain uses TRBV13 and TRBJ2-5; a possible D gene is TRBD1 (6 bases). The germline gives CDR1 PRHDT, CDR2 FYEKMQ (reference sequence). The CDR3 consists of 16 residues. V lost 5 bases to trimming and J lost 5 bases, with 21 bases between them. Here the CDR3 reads CASSPRTGSPRETQYF. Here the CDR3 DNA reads TGTGCCAGCAGCCCCCGAACAGGGTCGCCAAGGGAGACCCAGTACTTC.

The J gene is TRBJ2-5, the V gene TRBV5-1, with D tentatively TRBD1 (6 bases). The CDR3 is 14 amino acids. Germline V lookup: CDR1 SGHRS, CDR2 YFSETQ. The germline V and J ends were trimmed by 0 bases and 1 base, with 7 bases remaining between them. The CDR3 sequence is CASSLGQAQETQYF. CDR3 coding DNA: TGCGCCAGCAGCTTGGGACAGGCCCAAGAGACCCAGTACTTC.

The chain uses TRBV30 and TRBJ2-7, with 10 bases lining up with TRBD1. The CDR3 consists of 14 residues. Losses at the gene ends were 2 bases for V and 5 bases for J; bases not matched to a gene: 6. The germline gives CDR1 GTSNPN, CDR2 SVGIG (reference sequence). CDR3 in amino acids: CAWSLDRGTNEQYF. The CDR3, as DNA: TGTGCCTGGAGTCTGGACAGGGGGACGAACGAGCAGTACTTC.

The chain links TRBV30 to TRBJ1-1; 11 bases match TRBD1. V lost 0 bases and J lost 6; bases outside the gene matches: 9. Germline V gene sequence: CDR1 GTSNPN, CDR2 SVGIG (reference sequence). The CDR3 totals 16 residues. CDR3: CAWSVGTGGSFPEAFF. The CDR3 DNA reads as TGTGCCTGGAGTGTAGGGACAGGGGGGTCGTTCCCTGAAGCTTTCTTT.

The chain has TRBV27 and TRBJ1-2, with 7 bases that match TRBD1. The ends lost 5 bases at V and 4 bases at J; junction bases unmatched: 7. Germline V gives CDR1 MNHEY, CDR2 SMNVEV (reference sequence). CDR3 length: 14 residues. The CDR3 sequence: CASSLGQGVYGYTF. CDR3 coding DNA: TGTGCCAGCAGTCTAGGGCAGGGGGTCTATGGCTACACCTTC.

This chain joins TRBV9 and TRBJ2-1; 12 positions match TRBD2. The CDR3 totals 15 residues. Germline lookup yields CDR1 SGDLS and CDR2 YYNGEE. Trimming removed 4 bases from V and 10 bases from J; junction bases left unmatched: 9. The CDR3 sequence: CASSSGASGRGEQFF. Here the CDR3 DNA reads TGTGCCAGCAGCTCAGGCGCTAGCGGGAGGGGGGAGCAGTTCTTC.

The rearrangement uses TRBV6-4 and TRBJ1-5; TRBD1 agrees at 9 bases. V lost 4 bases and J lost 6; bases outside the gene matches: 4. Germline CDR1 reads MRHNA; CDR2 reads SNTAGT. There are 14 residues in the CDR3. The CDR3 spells CASSGGQGFQPQHF. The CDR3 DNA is TGTGCCAGCAGTGGGGGACAGGGTTTTCAGCCCCAGCATTTT.

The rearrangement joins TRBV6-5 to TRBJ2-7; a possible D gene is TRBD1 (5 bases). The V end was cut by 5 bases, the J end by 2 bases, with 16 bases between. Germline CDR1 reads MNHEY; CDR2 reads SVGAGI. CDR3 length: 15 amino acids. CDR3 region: CASSQPSGHTYEQYF. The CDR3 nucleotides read TGTGCCAGCAGTCAGCCGTCAGGACACACCTACGAGCAGTACTTC.